The sequence of this T cell receptor beta chain was determined in a study of lymphopenia after photon versus proton radiotherapy. The study, taken as a whole, reports: After the lymphocyte nadir, photon-treated repertoires showed oligoclonal expansion, especially of CD8+ Temra cells. Relative stability marked proton patients; photon patients lost diversity and naive cells.

About this clone itself: What it binds is not known.

Trimming stripped 4 bases from V and 0 bases from J, with 10 bases between. The CDR3 runs 15 residues. CDR1 LGHNA and CDR2 YSLEER come from the germline V gene. The method was immunoSEQ multiplex PCR; TCRdb's version includes in-frame clones alone and lacks a portion of them. The repertoire has about 30,000 clones, roughly 94% of them found once; the top ten carry less than 0.75%. The sequence came from a woman in her forties or fifties with cholangiocarcinoma. The V gene is TRBV4-3, the J gene TRBJ1-5; no firm D call. Sequenced here: peripheral blood, sampled from a patient treated with photon-based radiotherapy. The CDR3 DNA reads TGCGCCAGCAGCCTTTCAAGCGGTAGCAATCAGCCCCAGCATTTT. Translated: CASSLSSGSNQPQHF.